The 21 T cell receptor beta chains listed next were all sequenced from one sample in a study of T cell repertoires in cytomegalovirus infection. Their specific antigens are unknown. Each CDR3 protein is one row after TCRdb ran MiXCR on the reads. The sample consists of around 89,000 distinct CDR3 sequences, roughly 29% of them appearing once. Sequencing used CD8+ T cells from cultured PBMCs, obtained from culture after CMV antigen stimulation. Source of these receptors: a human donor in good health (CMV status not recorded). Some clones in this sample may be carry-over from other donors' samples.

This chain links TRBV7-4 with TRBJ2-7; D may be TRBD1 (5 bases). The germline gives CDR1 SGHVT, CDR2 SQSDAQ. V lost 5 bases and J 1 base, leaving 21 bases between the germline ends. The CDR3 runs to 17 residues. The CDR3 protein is CASSPRVSRQGSYEQYF. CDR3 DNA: TGTGCCAGCAGCCCCCGGGTATCGCGGCAGGGATCCTACGAGCAGTACTTC.

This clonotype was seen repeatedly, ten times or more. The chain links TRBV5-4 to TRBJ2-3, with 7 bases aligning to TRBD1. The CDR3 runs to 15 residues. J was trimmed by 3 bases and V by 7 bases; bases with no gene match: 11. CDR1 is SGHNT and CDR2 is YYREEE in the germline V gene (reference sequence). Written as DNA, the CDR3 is TGTGCCAGCGCGGGCACAAGGGGGCTTACAGATACGCAGTATTTT. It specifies CASAGTRGLTDTQYF. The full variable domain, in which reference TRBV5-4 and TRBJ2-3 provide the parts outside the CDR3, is ETGVTQSPTHLIKTRGQQVTLRCSSQSGHNTVSWYQQALGQGPQFIFQYYREEENGRGNFPPRFSGLQFPNYSSELNVNALELDDSALYLCASAGTRGLTDTQYFGPGTRLTVL.

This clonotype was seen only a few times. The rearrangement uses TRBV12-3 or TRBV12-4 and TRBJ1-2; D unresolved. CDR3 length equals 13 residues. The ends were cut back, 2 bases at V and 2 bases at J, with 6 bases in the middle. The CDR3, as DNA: TGTGCCAGCAGTTTAAACAGAAACTATGGCTACACCTTC. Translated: CASSLNRNYGYTF.

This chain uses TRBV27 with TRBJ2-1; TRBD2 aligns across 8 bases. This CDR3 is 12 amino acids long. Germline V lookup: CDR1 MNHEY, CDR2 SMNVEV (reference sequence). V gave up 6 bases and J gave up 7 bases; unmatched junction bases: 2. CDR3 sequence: CASRLAANEQFF. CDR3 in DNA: TGTGCCAGCAGACTAGCGGCTAATGAGCAGTTCTTC.

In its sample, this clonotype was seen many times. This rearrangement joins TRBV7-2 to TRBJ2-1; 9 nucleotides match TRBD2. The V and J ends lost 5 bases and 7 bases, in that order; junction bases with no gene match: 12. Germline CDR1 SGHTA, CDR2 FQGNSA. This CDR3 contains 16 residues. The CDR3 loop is CASSAGSGGIRNEQFF. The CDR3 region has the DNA TGTGCCAGCAGCGCCGGTAGCGGGGGTATTAGGAATGAGCAGTTCTTC.

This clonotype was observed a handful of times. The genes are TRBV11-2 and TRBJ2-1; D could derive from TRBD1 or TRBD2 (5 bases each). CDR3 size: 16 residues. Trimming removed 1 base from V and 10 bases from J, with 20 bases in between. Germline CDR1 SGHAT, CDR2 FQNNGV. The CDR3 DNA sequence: TGTGCCAGCAGCTTAGGAGGTGGGGGTTCGAGACTCGAGCAGTTCTTC. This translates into CASSLGGGGSRLEQFF.

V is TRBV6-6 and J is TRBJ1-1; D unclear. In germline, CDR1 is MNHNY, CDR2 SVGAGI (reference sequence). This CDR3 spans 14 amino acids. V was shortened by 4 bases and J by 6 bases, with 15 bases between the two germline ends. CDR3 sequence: CASSLGQGRAEAFF. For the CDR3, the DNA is TGTGCCAGCAGTTTAGGCCAAGGGAGGGCTGAAGCTTTCTTT.

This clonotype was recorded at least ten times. For the CDR3, the DNA is TGTGCCACCAGTGATTTATACGAGCAGTTCTTC. Protein sequence: CATSDLYEQFF. The V and J genes are TRBV24-1 and TRBJ2-1; no definite D call. V was shortened by 1 base and J by 10 bases, with 4 bases between the two germline ends. This CDR3 is built from 11 residues. The V gene's germline CDR1 is KGHDR and CDR2 SFDVKD.

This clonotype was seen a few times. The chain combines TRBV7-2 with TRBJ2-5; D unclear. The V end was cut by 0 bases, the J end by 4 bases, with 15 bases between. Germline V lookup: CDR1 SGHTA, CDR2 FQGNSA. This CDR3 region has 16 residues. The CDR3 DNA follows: TGTGCCAGCAGCTTAGCGGAGCCTGAGGTTCGAGAGACCCAGTACTTC. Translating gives CASSLAEPEVRETQYF. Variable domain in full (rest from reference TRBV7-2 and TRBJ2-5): GAGVSQSPSNKVTEKGKDVELRCDPISGHTALYWYRQSLGQGLEFLIYFQGNSAPDKSGLPSDRFSAERTGGSVSTLTIQRTQQEDSAVYLCASSLAEPEVRETQYFGPGTRLLVL.

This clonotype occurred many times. CDR3 DNA: TGTGCCAGCAGCCTGGGACCCGACTCCTATAATTCACCCCTCCACTTT. Translated: CASSLGPDSYNSPLHF. The chain couples TRBV7-2 to TRBJ1-6; perhaps TRBD1 as D (5 bases). This CDR3 is built from 16 residues. Per the germline V gene, CDR1 is SGHTA and CDR2 is FQGNSA. V was shortened by 5 bases and J by 0 bases, with 11 bases between the two germline ends.

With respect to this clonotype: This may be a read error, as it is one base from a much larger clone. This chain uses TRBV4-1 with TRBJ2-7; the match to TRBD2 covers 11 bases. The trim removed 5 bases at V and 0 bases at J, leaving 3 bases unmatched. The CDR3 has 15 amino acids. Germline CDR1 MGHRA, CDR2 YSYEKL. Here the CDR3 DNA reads TGCGCCAGCAGCTACACTAGCGGGGGCTCCTACGAGCAGTACTTC. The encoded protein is CASSYTSGGSYEQYF.

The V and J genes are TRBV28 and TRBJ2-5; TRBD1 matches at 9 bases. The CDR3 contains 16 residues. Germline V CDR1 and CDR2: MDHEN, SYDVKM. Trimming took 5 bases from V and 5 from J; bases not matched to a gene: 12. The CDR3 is CASSTDRTGAEETQYF. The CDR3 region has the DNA TGTGCCAGCAGTACCGACCGGACAGGGGCGGAGGAGACCCAGTACTTC.

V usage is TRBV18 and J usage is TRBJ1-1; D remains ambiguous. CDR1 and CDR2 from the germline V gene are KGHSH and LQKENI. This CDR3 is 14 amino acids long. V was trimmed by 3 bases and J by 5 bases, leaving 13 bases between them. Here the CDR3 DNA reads TGTGCCAGCTCACCGGGCGGGAGGAGAACTGAAGCTTTCTTT. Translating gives CASSPGGRRTEAFF.

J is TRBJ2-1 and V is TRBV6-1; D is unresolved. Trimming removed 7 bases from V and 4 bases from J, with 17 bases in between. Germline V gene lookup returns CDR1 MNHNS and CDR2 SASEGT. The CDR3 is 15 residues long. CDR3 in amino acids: CASILGPGPYNEQFF. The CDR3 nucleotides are TGTGCCAGCATTTTAGGTCCGGGTCCATACAATGAGCAGTTCTTC.

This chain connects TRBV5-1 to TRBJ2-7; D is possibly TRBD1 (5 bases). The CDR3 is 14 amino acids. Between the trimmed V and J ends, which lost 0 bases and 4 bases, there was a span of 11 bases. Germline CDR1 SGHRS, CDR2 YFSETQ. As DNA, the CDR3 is TGCGCCAGCAGCTTGGCTTCAGGGTGGTACGAGCAGTACTTC. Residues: CASSLASGWYEQYF.

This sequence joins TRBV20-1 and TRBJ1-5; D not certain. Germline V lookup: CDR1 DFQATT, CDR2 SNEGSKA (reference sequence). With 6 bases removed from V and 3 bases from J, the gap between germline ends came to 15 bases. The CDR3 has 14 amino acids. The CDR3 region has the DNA TGCAGTGCCCACATGGGCAGTAACAATCAGCCCCAGCATTTT. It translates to CSAHMGSNNQPQHF.

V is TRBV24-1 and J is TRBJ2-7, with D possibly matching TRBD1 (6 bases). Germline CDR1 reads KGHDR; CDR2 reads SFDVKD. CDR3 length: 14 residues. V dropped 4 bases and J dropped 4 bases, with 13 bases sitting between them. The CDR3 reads CATSESAGEYEQYF. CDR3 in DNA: TGTGCCACCAGTGAGTCGGCAGGGGAATACGAGCAGTACTTC.

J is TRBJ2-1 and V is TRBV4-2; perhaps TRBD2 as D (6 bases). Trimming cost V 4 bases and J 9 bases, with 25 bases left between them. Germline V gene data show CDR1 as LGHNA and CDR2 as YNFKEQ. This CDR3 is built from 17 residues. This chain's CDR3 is CASSPHRWTIFGREQFF. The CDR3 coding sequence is TGTGCCAGCAGCCCCCACCGATGGACTATTTTTGGGCGTGAGCAGTTCTTC.

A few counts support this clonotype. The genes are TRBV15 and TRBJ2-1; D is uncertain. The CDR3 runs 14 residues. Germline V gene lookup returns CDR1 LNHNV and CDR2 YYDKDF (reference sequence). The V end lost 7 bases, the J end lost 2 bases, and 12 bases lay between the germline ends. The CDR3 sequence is CATTQKGAYNEQFF. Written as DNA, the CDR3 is TGTGCCACCACCCAGAAAGGTGCCTACAATGAGCAGTTCTTC. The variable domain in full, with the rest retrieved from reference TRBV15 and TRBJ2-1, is DAMVIQNPRYQVTQFGKPVTLSCSQTLNHNVMYWYQQKSSQAPKLLFHYYDKDFNNEADTPDNFQSRRPNTSFCFLDIRSPGLGDTAMYLCATTQKGAYNEQFFGPGTRLTVL.

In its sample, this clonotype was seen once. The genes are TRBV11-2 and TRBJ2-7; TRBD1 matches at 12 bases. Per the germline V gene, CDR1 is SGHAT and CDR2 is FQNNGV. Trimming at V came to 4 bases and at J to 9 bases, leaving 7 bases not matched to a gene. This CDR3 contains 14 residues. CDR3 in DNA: TGTGCCAGCAGCTCCGGGACAGGGGGCTTTGGGCAGTACTTC. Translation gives CASSSGTGGFGQYF.

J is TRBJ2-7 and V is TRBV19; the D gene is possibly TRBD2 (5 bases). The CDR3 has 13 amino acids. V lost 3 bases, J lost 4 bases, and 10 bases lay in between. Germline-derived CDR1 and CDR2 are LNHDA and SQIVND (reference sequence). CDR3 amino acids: CASSMGEGYEQYF. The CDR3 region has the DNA TGTGCCAGTAGTATGGGCGAGGGTTACGAGCAGTACTTC.